This T cell receptor (beta chain) was obtained from a study of cytotoxic CD8 clonotypes in ibrutinib-treated CLL. The repertoire was sequenced with immunoSEQ multiplex PCR; TCRdb's copy has only in-frame clones and lacks some. The sample holds approximately 53,000 clones, roughly 85% seen once. The TCR sequence derives from a human donor with chronic lymphocytic leukemia. Here the sequenced sample was PBMCs, taken after 24 months of ibrutinib treatment.

This CDR3 is CASSPGRQWEQFF. The CDR3 region has the DNA TGTGCCAGCTCACCAGGCCGGCAATGGGAGCAGTTCTTC. This chain joins TRBV18 and TRBJ2-1; D gene uncertain. The CDR3 has 13 amino acids. Trimming took off 2 bases at V and 10 bases at J, with 12 bases between the two ends. Germline V gene data show CDR1 as KGHSH and CDR2 as LQKENI.